The 16 T cell receptor beta chains presented below share a single source sample, sequenced in a study of blood T cell repertoires in COVID-19. Profiled with immunoSEQ multiplex PCR; TCRdb holds only in-frame clones, not every one. The data show roughly 220,000 clones, around 84% seen once. Material: peripheral blood. The receptor source for this set is a woman aged 55-69 years who had recovered from COVID-19.

The chain recombines TRBV5-6 with TRBJ1-1; TRBD1 agrees at 8 bases. Germline lookup yields CDR1 SGHDT and CDR2 YYEEEE. This CDR3 region has 16 residues. Losses at the gene ends were 4 bases for V and 4 bases for J; bases not matched to a gene: 12. In nucleotides, the CDR3 is TGTGCCAGCAGCGAAGACAGGGGTTTGGCTGGCACTGAAGCTTTCTTT. Protein sequence: CASSEDRGLAGTEAFF.

The V and J genes are TRBV12-2 and TRBJ2-3; the DNA was not compared with TRBD1, the D call given in the table. TRBV12-2 is shown as a pseudogene. This CDR3 contains 15 residues. The DNA for the CDR3 is TGTGCAAGTCGCTTAGGAACAGGGGGCACAGATACGCAGTATTTT. As protein: CASRLGTGGTDTQYF.

The gene calls are TRBV19 and TRBJ2-4, with TRBD1 matching 10 bases. The CDR3 is made up of 13 amino acids. With 4 bases clipped from V and 8 bases from J, the junction kept 2 bases outside the gene matches. Germline V gene lookup returns CDR1 LNHDA and CDR2 SQIVND (reference sequence). Here the CDR3 reads CASSTGQGDIQYF. CDR3 DNA sequence: TGTGCCAGTAGTACAGGACAGGGGGACATTCAGTACTTC.

V is TRBV9 and J is TRBJ2-2, with a possible D match to TRBD2 (6 bases). The CDR3 sequence is 16 residues long. Trimming took off 1 base at V and 1 base at J, with 11 bases between the two ends. Germline loops: CDR1 SGDLS, CDR2 YYNGEE. The CDR3: CASSVQKAGNTGELFF. The CDR3 DNA reads TGTGCCAGCAGCGTACAGAAAGCGGGGAACACCGGGGAGCTGTTTTTT.

The chain employs TRBV5-4 and TRBJ2-2; TRBD1 is a possible D gene (6 bases). The CDR3 extends over 17 amino acids. Looked up from germline, CDR1 is SGHNT and CDR2 is YYREEE (reference sequence). Trimming removed 0 bases at V and 6 bases at J, with 18 bases between. This CDR3 is CASSLVFAGVSAGELFF. CDR3 in DNA: TGTGCCAGCAGCTTGGTATTTGCAGGGGTTAGCGCCGGGGAGCTGTTTTTT.

This chain connects TRBV7-8 to TRBJ1-5; TRBD1 aligns across 7 bases. The CDR3 has 16 residues. The germline gives CDR1 SGHVS, CDR2 FQNEAQ. V dropped 1 base and J dropped 0; count of bases not matched to a gene: 3. CDR3 bases: TGTGCCAGCAGCTTAGAGGGACAGATTAGCAATCAGCCCCAGCATTTT. It encodes CASSLEGQISNQPQHF.

J is TRBJ2-5 and V is TRBV15; D gene unclear. The germline CDR1 and CDR2 sequences are LNHNV and YYDKDF (reference sequence). V was shortened by 1 base and J by 2 bases, with 8 bases between the two germline ends. The CDR3 is 14 residues long. Here the CDR3 DNA reads TGTGCCACCAGCAGAGCGCAAGCACAAGAGACCCAGTACTTC. It encodes CATSRAQAQETQYF.

This chain links TRBV6-1 with TRBJ2-3; 10 nucleotides match TRBD2. V shed 2 bases, J shed 4 bases, and the junction held 6 bases outside the gene matches. CDR1 and CDR2 (germline): MNHNS, SASEGT. This CDR3 contains 16 residues. The CDR3 sequence is CASSEQGLANADTQYF. CDR3 nucleotide sequence: TGTGCCAGCAGTGAACAGGGACTAGCGAACGCAGATACGCAGTATTTT.

The chain uses TRBV19 and TRBJ2-7; 11 nucleotides match TRBD1. Germline values: CDR1 LNHDA, CDR2 SQIVND (reference sequence). With V trimmed by 3 bases and J by 6 bases, 16 bases remained unmatched. The CDR3 contains 18 residues. The CDR3 coding sequence is TGTGCCAGTAGTATCAAACAGACAGGGGACAGGGGGTTCGGCGAGCAGTACTTC. As protein: CASSIKQTGDRGFGEQYF. The whole variable domain, filled in from reference TRBV19 and TRBJ2-7, reads DGGITQSPKYLFRKEGQNVTLSCEQNLNHDAMYWYRQDPGQGLRLIYYSQIVNDFQKGDIAEGYSVSREKKESFPLTVTSAQKNPTAFYLCASSIKQTGDRGFGEQYFGPGTRLTVT.

The CDR3 loop reads CASSLAGTSDEQYF. The CDR3 DNA is TGTGCCAGCAGCTTGGCCGGGACTAGCGACGAGCAGTACTTC. This chain joins TRBV5-4 and TRBJ2-7; 10 bases are shared with TRBD2. The CDR3 consists of 14 residues. Losses at the gene ends were 0 bases for V and 5 bases for J; bases not matched to a gene: 2. CDR1 is SGHNT, CDR2 YYREEE, per germline (reference sequence).

This chain uses TRBV5-6 with TRBJ1-2, with a weak D call TRBD1 (5 bases). The V and J ends lost 4 bases and 5 bases respectively, with 15 bases between them. Germline V lookup: CDR1 SGHDT, CDR2 YYEEEE. This CDR3 comprises 14 residues. CDR3: CASSPGGGSYGYTF. In nucleotides, the CDR3 is TGTGCCAGCAGCCCCGGGGGGGGATCTTATGGCTACACCTTC.

This clone was observed a single time. The chain carries TRBV5-1 and TRBJ1-1; TRBD1 matches 7 bases. Trimming cost V 0 bases and J 0 bases; bases outside gene matches: 8. Looked up from germline, CDR1 is SGHRS and CDR2 is YFSETQ. The CDR3 totals 17 residues. CDR3 sequence reads: CASSLGDSYYMNTEAFF. CDR3 nucleotide sequence: TGCGCCAGCAGCTTGGGGGACAGCTACTACATGAACACTGAAGCTTTCTTT.

This clone appeared once. The rearrangement joins TRBV19 to TRBJ2-1; TRBD2 might be the D (5 bases). V dropped 3 bases and J dropped 7 bases, with 13 bases sitting between them. The CDR3 extends over 14 amino acids. CDR1 is LNHDA, CDR2 SQIVND, per germline (reference sequence). CDR3 coding DNA: TGTGCCAGTAGTATGGCCTCACTAGTGAATGAGCAGTTCTTC. This gives the protein CASSMASLVNEQFF.

The gene calls are TRBV27 and TRBJ1-5; D possibly corresponds to TRBD1 (6 bases). Deletions cut 4 bases from V and 6 bases from J, with 13 bases between. Germline V lookup: CDR1 MNHEY, CDR2 SMNVEV (reference sequence). The CDR3 consists of 14 residues. CDR3 sequence reads: CASSYGGHSQPQHF. The CDR3, as DNA: TGTGCCAGCAGTTACGGGGGGCATAGTCAGCCCCAGCATTTT.

This sequence joins TRBV5-4 and TRBJ2-3, with D maybe TRBD2 (7 bases). Germline-derived CDR1 and CDR2 are SGHNT and YYREEE (reference sequence). Trimming cost V 0 bases and J 0 bases, with 11 bases left between them. CDR3 size: 16 residues. CDR3 nucleotides: TGTGCCAGCAGCTTGGTTCGGGGGGCGAGCACAGATACGCAGTATTTT. It is translated as CASSLVRGASTDTQYF.

The chain carries TRBV9 and TRBJ2-7; D gene uncertain. Germline V CDR1 and CDR2: SGDLS, YYNGEE. This CDR3 comprises 14 residues. The V end lost 0 bases, the J end lost 6 bases, and 13 bases lay between the germline ends. The CDR3 protein is CASSVGFGWPEQYF. The DNA for the CDR3 is TGTGCCAGCAGCGTAGGATTTGGTTGGCCCGAGCAGTACTTC.